What follows are 15 T cell receptor beta chains derived from one specimen sequenced in a study of shared clonotypes between healthy human individuals. TCRdb's table, derived via immunoSEQ multiplex PCR, lists solely in-frame clones and lacks some. The table shows approximately 1,500,000 clones, with roughly 95% occurring only once. Sequencing input: naive CD4+ T cells sorted from blood. Subset noted: CD45RA+ positively selected. Source of these receptors: a young man in good health.

This clone came up once. The J gene is TRBJ2-1, the V gene TRBV6-5, with 7 bases matching TRBD2. The V gene's germline CDR1 is MNHEY and CDR2 SVGAGI. The CDR3 consists of 15 residues. With 5 bases clipped from V and 0 bases from J, the junction kept 4 bases outside the gene matches. The CDR3 DNA sequence: TGTGCCAGCAGTCCGACTAGCAGCTCCTACAATGAGCAGTTCTTC. Protein product: CASSPTSSSYNEQFF.

The gene calls are TRBV7-2 and TRBJ2-6; 7 bases agree with TRBD2. Trimming at V came to 3 bases and at J to 0 bases, leaving 2 bases not matched to a gene. Germline lookup yields CDR1 SGHTA and CDR2 FQGNSA. The CDR3 totals 16 residues. This chain's CDR3 is CASSLGGTSGANVLTF. DNA for the CDR3: TGTGCCAGCAGCTTGGGGGGGACCTCTGGGGCCAACGTCCTGACTTTC.

The chain links TRBV27 to TRBJ1-4; no firm D call. Germline loops: CDR1 MNHEY, CDR2 SMNVEV (reference sequence). Deletions cut 0 bases from V and 7 bases from J, with 9 bases between. The CDR3 sequence is 14 residues long. The CDR3 sequence is CASSLSGDSEKLFF. Here the CDR3 DNA reads TGTGCCAGCAGTTTATCCGGGGATAGTGAAAAACTGTTTTTT.

This clone was observed a handful of times. The chain employs TRBV20-1 and TRBJ1-2; no firm D call. Per the germline V gene, CDR1 is DFQATT and CDR2 is SNEGSKA (reference sequence). This CDR3 comprises 10 residues. The CDR3 reads CSAPLAGYTF. For the CDR3, the DNA is TGCAGCGCCCCTCTCGCTGGCTACACCTTC.

This sequence joins TRBV7-8 and TRBJ2-2; 8 bases fit TRBD2. There are 17 residues in the CDR3. CDR1 and CDR2 (germline): SGHVS, FQNEAQ. V trimming: 2 bases; J trimming: 6 bases; junction bases outside the gene matches: 11. The CDR3 protein is CASSLKSGLAIAGELFF. DNA for the CDR3: TGTGCCAGCAGCTTAAAATCTGGACTAGCAATAGCCGGGGAGCTGTTTTTT. Using reference TRBV7-8 and TRBJ2-2 for the parts outside the CDR3, the full variable domain is GAGVSQSPRYKVAKRGQDVALRCDPISGHVSLFWYQQALGQGPEFLTYFQNEAQLDKSGLPSDRFFAERPEGSVSTLKIQRTQQEDSAVYLCASSLKSGLAIAGELFFGEGSRLTVL.

Only one count was recorded for this clone. The chain employs TRBV29-1 and TRBJ2-7; 10 bases match TRBD1. The V gene end was trimmed by 6 bases and the J gene end by 7 bases; junction bases not matched to a gene: 9. CDR3 length equals 13 residues. From germline, CDR1 is SQVTM and CDR2 ANQGSEA. CDR3 nucleotides: TGCAGCGTACCGGGACAGGGGATAAAGGAGCAGTACTTC. It is translated as CSVPGQGIKEQYF.

This chain links TRBV28 with TRBJ2-1, with 12 bases fitting TRBD2. The length of the CDR3 is 21 residues. CDR1 MDHEN and CDR2 SYDVKM come from the germline V gene. V dropped 3 bases and J dropped 7; count of bases not matched to a gene: 22. CDR3 bases: TGTGCCAGCAGTTTCTCCGGGTCGACTAGCGGGAGAGGTAATTATTGGAATGAGCAGTTCTTC. This codes for CASSFSGSTSGRGNYWNEQFF.

This clone has just one count. The CDR3 DNA sequence: TGTGCCAGCAGCTTCGTGGGGACAGAGACCAATCAGCCCCAGCATTTT. This encodes CASSFVGTETNQPQHF. The chain is built from TRBV7-2 and TRBJ1-5; the match to TRBD1 covers 7 bases. Germline-derived CDR1 and CDR2 are SGHTA and FQGNSA. The CDR3 loop spans 16 amino acids. The ends lost 3 bases at V and 3 bases at J; junction bases unmatched: 8.

V and J are TRBV19 and TRBJ1-3, with D possibly matching TRBD1 (5 bases). This CDR3 is 16 amino acids long. Trimming removed 5 bases from V and 1 base from J, with 15 bases in between. Germline V gene data show CDR1 as LNHDA and CDR2 as SQIVND (reference sequence). The CDR3 region is CASSPLGGGSGNTIYF. CDR3 in DNA: TGTGCCAGTAGTCCGCTGGGCGGGGGATCTGGAAACACCATATATTTT.

The chain joins TRBV19 to TRBJ1-5; D unresolved. This CDR3 is 13 amino acids long. V was shortened by 5 bases and J by 5 bases, with 10 bases between the two germline ends. Germline V CDR1 and CDR2: LNHDA, SQIVND (reference sequence). The DNA for the CDR3 is TGTGCCAGTAGTTTACAATCCGATCAGCCCCAGCATTTT. Translation gives CASSLQSDQPQHF.

This clone was detected only once. The chain recombines TRBV11-2 with TRBJ2-1, with D unresolved. Germline lookup yields CDR1 SGHAT and CDR2 FQNNGV. Trimming cost V 5 bases and J 11 bases, with 16 bases left between them. The CDR3 sequence is 13 residues long. CDR3 residues: CASSTVGSQKQFF. The CDR3, as DNA: TGTGCCAGCAGCACTGTAGGCTCCCAGAAGCAGTTCTTC.

This chain joins TRBV19 and TRBJ2-4, with D perhaps TRBD2 (5 bases). V was cut by 4 bases and J by 0 bases, with 10 bases left in between. The CDR3 length is 15 residues. CDR1 is LNHDA, CDR2 SQIVND, per germline (reference sequence). CDR3 bases: TGTGCCAGTAGTAGCCGAGGGATAGCCAAAAACATTCAGTACTTC. Translated: CASSSRGIAKNIQYF.

Note on this clone: Other DNA sequences in this sample translate to the same CDR3. The rearrangement uses TRBV5-6 and TRBJ1-2; no definite D call. Germline lookup yields CDR1 SGHDT and CDR2 YYEEEE. V lost 0 bases and J lost 3, with 6 bases in between. CDR3 length equals 13 residues. The CDR3 here is CASSLGLDYGYTF. The CDR3 nucleotides read TGTGCCAGCAGCTTGGGGTTGGACTATGGCTACACCTTC.

J is TRBJ1-2 and V is TRBV19, with D tentatively TRBD1 (5 bases). V was pared by 7 bases and J by 3 bases, with 9 bases between. CDR1 and CDR2 from the germline V gene are LNHDA and SQIVND (reference sequence). This CDR3 has 12 amino acids. The CDR3 DNA sequence: TGTGCCAGTAACAGAGGGGACTATGGCTACACCTTC. It yields the protein CASNRGDYGYTF.

The V call is TRBV5-5, the J call TRBJ2-5; maybe TRBD2 (6 bases). The end of the DNA aligns better with TRBJ2-7, so the J call may be wrong. Germline V gives CDR1 SGHKS, CDR2 YYEKEE (reference sequence). This CDR3 is built from 15 residues. CDR3 nucleotides: TGTGCCAGCAGCCGCGGCGGGACTTCAGCCTACGAGCAGTACTTC. Translating gives CASSRGGTSAYEQYF.